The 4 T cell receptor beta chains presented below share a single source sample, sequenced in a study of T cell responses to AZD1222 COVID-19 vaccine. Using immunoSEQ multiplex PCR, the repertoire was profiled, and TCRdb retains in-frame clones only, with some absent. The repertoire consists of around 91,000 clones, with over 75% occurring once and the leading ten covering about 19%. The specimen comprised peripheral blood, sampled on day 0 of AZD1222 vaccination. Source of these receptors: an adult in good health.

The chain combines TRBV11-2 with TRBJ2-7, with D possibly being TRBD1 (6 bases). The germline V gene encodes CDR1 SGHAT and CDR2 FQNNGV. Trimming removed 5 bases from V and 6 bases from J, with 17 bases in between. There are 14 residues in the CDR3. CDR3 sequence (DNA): TGTGCCAGCAGCCTCCGAGGGCAGGGGCTCGAGCAGTACTTC. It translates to CASSLRGQGLEQYF.

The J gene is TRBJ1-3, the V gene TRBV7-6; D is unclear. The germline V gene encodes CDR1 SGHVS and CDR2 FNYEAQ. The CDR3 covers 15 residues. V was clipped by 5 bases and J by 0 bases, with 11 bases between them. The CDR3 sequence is CASSLSASSGNTIYF. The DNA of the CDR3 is TGTGCCAGCAGCCTAAGCGCGTCCTCTGGAAACACCATATATTTT.

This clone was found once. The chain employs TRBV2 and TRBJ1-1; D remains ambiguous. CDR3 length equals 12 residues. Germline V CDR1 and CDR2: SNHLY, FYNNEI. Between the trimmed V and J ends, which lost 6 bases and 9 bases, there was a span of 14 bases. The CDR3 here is CASSPLYSKAFF. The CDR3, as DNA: TGTGCCAGCAGCCCGCTCTATTCGAAAGCTTTCTTT.

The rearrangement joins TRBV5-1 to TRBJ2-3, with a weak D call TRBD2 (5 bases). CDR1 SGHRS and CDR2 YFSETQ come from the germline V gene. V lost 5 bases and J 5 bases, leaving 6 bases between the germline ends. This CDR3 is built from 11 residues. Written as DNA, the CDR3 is TGCGCCAGCAGGAGCGGAGATACGCAGTATTTT. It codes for CASRSGDTQYF.